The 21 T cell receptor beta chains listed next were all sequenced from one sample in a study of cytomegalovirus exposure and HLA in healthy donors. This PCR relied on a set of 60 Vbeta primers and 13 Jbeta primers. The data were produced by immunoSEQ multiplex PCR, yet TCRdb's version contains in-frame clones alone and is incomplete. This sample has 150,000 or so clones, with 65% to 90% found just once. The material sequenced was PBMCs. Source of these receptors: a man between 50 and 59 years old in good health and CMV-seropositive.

The CDR3 reads CASSLDPGTAYNEQFF. For the CDR3, the DNA is TGTGCCAGCAGCTTAGATCCCGGGACAGCGTACAATGAGCAGTTCTTC. This chain links TRBV11-3 with TRBJ2-1; 7 bases agree with TRBD1. The V gene's germline CDR1 is SGHNT and CDR2 YENEEA. Trimming cost V 0 bases and J 4 bases; bases outside gene matches: 6. This CDR3 is 16 amino acids long.

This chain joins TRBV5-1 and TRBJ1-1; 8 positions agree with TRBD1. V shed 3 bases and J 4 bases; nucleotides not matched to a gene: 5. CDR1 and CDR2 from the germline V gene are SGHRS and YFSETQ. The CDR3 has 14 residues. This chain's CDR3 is CASSYRGDGTEAFF. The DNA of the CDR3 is TGCGCCAGCAGCTACAGGGGGGATGGCACTGAAGCTTTCTTT.

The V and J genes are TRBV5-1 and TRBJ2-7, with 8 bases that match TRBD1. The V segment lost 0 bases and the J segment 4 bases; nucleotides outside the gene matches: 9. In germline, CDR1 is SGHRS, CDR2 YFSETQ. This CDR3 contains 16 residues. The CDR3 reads CASSLVPGTGSYEQYF. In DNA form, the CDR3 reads TGCGCCAGCAGCTTGGTACCCGGGACAGGTAGTTACGAGCAGTACTTC. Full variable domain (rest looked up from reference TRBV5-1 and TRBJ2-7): KAGVTQTPRYLIKTRGQQVTLSCSPISGHRSVSWYQQTPGQGLQFLFEYFSETQRNKGNFPGRFSGRQFSNSRSEMNVSTLELGDSALYLCASSLVPGTGSYEQYFGPGTRLTVT.

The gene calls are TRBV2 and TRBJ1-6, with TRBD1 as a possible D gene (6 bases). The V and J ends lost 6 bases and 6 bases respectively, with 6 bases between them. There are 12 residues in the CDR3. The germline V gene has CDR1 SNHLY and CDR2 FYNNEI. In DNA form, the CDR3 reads TGTGCCAGCAGGGACAGTAATTCACCCCTCCACTTT. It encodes CASRDSNSPLHF.

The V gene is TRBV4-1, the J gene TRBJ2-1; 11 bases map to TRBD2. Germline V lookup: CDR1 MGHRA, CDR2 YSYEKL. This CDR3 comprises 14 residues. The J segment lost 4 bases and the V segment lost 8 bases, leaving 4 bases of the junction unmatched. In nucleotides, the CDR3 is TGCGCCAGCTCGATAGCGGGGGGGTACAATGAGCAGTTCTTC. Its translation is CASSIAGGYNEQFF.

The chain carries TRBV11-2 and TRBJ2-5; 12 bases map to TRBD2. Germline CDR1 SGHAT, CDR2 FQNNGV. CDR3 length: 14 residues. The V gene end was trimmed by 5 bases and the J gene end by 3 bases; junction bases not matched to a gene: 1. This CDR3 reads CASSRTSGKETQYF. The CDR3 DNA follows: TGTGCCAGCAGCCGGACTAGCGGGAAAGAGACCCAGTACTTC.

Here the CDR3 reads CASSLLTGELFF. The CDR3 DNA sequence: TGTGCCAGCAGCCTCCTCACCGGGGAGCTGTTTTTT. J is TRBJ2-2 and V is TRBV7-8; no clear D. Per germline, CDR1 SGHVS and CDR2 FQNEAQ. V was trimmed by 5 bases and J by 4 bases, leaving 5 bases between them. The CDR3 contains 12 residues. Drawing the rest from reference TRBV7-8 and TRBJ2-2, the complete variable domain is GAGVSQSPRYKVAKRGQDVALRCDPISGHVSLFWYQQALGQGPEFLTYFQNEAQLDKSGLPSDRFFAERPEGSVSTLKIQRTQQEDSAVYLCASSLLTGELFFGEGSRLTVL.

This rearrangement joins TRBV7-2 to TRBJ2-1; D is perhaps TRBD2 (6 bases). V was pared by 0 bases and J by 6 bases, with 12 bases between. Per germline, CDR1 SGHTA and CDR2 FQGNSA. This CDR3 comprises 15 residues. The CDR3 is CASSLAGLASNEQFF. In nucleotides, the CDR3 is TGTGCCAGCAGCTTAGCGGGCCTAGCGAGCAATGAGCAGTTCTTC.

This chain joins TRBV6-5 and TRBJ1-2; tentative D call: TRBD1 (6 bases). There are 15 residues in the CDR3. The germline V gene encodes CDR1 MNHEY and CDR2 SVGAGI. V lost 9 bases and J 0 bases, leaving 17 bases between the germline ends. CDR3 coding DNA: TGTGCCAGTTCGCCGACAGGTAGGGCTAACTATGGCTACACCTTC. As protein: CASSPTGRANYGYTF.

The CDR3 loop is CASGFLLLRDGTEAFF. The DNA for the CDR3 is TGTGCTAGTGGTTTTCTTTTATTACGGGATGGCACTGAAGCTTTCTTT. The V call is TRBV12-5, the J call TRBJ1-1, with D unclear. V dropped 3 bases and J dropped 4 bases, with 18 bases sitting between them. The CDR3 has 16 residues. Per the germline V gene, CDR1 is LGHNT and CDR2 is FRNRAP. The variable domain in full, with the rest retrieved from reference TRBV12-5 and TRBJ1-1, is DARVTQTPRHKVTEMGQEVTMRCQPILGHNTVFWYRQTMMQGLELLAYFRNRAPLDDSGMPKDRFSAEMPDATLATLKIQPSEPRDSAVYFCASGFLLLRDGTEAFFGQGTRLTVV.

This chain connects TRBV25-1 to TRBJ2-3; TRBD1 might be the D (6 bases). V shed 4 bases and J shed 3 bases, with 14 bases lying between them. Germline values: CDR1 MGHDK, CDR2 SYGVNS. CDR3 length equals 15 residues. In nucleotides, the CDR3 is TGTGCCAGCAGTGCTCAACAGGGTTGGACAGATACGCAGTATTTT. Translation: CASSAQQGWTDTQYF. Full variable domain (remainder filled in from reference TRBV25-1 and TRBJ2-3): EADIYQTPRYLVIGTGKKITLECSQTMGHDKMYWYQQDPGMELHLIHYSYGVNSTEKGDLSSESTVSRIRTEHFPLTLESARPSHTSQYLCASSAQQGWTDTQYFGPGTRLTVL.

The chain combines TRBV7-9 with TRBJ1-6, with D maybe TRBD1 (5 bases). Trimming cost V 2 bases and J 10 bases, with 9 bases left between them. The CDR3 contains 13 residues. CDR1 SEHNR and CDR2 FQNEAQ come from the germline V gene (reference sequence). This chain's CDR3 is CASSLYKGSPLHF. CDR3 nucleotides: TGTGCCAGCAGCTTATACAAGGGGTCACCCCTCCACTTT.

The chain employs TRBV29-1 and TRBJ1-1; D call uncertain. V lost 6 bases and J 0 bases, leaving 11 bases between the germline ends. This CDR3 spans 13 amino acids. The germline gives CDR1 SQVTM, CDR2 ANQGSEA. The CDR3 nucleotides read TGCAGCGTCCCGGGTGAAATGAACACTGAAGCTTTCTTT. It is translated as CSVPGEMNTEAFF.

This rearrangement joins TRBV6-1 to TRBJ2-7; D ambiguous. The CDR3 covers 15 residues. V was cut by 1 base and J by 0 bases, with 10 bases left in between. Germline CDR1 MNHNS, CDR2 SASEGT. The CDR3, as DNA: TGTGCCAGCAGTGAAGGGGCAGAAGCCTCCTACGAGCAGTACTTC. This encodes CASSEGAEASYEQYF.

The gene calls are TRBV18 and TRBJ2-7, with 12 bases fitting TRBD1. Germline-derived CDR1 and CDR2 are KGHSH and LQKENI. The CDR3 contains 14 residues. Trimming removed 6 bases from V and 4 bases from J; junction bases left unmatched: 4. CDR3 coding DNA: TGTGCCAGCTCCCAGGGACAGGGGGCGTACGAGCAGTACGTC. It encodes CASSQGQGAYEQYV.

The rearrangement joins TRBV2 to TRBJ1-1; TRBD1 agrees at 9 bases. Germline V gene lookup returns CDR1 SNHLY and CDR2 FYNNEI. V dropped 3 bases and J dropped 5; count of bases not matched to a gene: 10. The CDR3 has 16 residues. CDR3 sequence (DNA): TGTGCCAGCAGTGACAAACAGGGGGCGGATTGGACTGAAGCTTTCTTT. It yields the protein CASSDKQGADWTEAFF.

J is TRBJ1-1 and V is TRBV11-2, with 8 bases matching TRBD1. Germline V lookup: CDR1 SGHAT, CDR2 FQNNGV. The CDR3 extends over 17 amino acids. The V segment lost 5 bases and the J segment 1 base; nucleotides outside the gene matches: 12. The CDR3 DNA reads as TGTGCCAGCAGCAGTGAGCGAATGACAGGGGAGAACACTGAAGCTTTCTTT. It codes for CASSSERMTGENTEAFF.

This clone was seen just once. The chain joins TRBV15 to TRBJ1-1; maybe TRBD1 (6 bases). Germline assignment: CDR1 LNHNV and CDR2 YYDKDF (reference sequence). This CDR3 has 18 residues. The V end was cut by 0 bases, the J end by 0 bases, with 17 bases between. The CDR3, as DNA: TGTGCCACCAGCAGAGATCTTCCAGGGGCCCTTCTGAACACTGAAGCTTTCTTT. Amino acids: CATSRDLPGALLNTEAFF.

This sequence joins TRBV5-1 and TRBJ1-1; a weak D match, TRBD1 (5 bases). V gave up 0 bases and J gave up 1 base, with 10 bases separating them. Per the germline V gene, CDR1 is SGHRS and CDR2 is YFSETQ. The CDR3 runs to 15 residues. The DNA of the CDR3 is TGCGCCAGCAGCTTGGGATGGGGGGGGAACACTGAAGCTTTCTTT. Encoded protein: CASSLGWGGNTEAFF.

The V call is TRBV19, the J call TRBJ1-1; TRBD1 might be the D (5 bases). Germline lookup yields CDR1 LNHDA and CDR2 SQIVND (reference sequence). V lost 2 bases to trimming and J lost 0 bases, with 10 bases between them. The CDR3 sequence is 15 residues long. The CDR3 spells CASSIKGQVNTEAFF. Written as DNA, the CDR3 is TGTGCCAGTAGTATAAAGGGGCAAGTGAACACTGAAGCTTTCTTT.

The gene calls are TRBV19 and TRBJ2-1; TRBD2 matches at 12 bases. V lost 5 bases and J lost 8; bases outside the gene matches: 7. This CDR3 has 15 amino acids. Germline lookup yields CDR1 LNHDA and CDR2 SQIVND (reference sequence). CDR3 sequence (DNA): TGTGCCAGTAGTTCGACTAGCGGGAGAGGAGATGAGCAGTTCTTC. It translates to CASSSTSGRGDEQFF.